This T cell receptor beta chain appears in the sequencing data of a study of shared clonotypes between healthy human individuals. The data were produced by immunoSEQ multiplex PCR, yet TCRdb's version contains in-frame clones alone and is incomplete. The sample lists around 2,000,000 clones; 90% to 95% were seen once. V was trimmed by 0 bases and J by 6 bases, leaving 11 bases between them. The length of the CDR3 is 13 residues. CDR1 and CDR2 from the germline V gene are GTSNPN and SVGIG (reference sequence). As for this clone: Antigen specificity is unknown.

Study results and caveats: Generally, naive subsets came out with larger estimated richness than memory subsets.

The specimen sequenced was naive CD4+ T cells sorted from blood. Noted subset: CD45RA+ positively selected. The sequence was collected from a man aged 18-30 years in good health. The V call is TRBV30, the J call TRBJ1-1; D call uncertain. For the CDR3, the DNA is TGTGCCTGGAGTGTATTGGGCAAAGCTGAAGCTTTCTTT. Residues: CAWSVLGKAEAFF.